The 26 T cell receptor beta chains listed next were all sequenced from one sample in a study of regulatory T cells in long-lasting Graves disease. The time point: persistent/refractory GD, antithyroid drugs over 5 years with positive TRAb. The TCR library was made from RNA that had been extracted from PBMCs in TRIzol. Investigators prepared the TCR beta libraries by applying iRepertoire HTBI primers and Arm-PCR of CDR3 regions. Each CDR3 protein is one row after TCRdb ran MiXCR on the multiplex PCR reads. This sample carries over 250,000 distinct CDR3 sequences, 20% to 25% of them seen once, and the ten largest clones take roughly three fifths. This specimen was peripheral blood mononuclear cells (PBMCs), taken when the disease was refractory, from a patient treated with antithyroid drugs. The receptors derive from a female donor with Graves disease.

The chain couples TRBV7-3 to TRBJ1-1; D not certain. The germline V and J ends were trimmed by 3 bases and 7 bases, with 15 bases remaining between them. There are 14 residues in the CDR3. CDR1 and CDR2 (germline): SGHTA, FQGTGA. CDR3 loop: CASSFSGSDGEAFF. The CDR3, as DNA: TGTGCCAGCAGCTTCTCGGGGTCTGATGGTGAAGCTTTCTTT.

About this clonotype itself: One end of the junction is discordant with germline, which a read error may explain. The chain employs TRBV7-8 and TRBJ1-5; TRBD1 is a possible D gene (6 bases). Germline V gene data show CDR1 as SGHVS and CDR2 as FQNEAQ. This CDR3 is 16 amino acids long. The CDR3: CVSSLGSSGGGQPQHF. The CDR3 region has the DNA TGTGTCAGCAGCTTAGGCTCGTCGGGGGGCGGTCAGCCCCAGCATTTT.

This clonotype was picked up a small number of times. The chain joins TRBV5-1 to TRBJ1-1; 9 bases align to TRBD1. Per the germline V gene, CDR1 is SGHRS and CDR2 is YFSETQ. The CDR3 has 14 amino acids. V shed 2 bases, J shed 5 bases, and the junction held 4 bases outside the gene matches. In nucleotides, the CDR3 is TGCGCCAGCAGCTTTCGACAGGGGGGGACTGAAGCTTTCTTT. As protein: CASSFRQGGTEAFF.

Note on this clonotype: An end of the junction differs from the germline gene, which may be a read error. The chain links TRBV7-2 to TRBJ1-1; no definite D call. The CDR3 covers 14 residues. Germline V gene sequence: CDR1 SGHTA, CDR2 FQGNSA. CDR3 sequence reads: CASSLEGRFTGAFF. DNA for the CDR3: TGTGCCAGCAGCTTAGAGGGTAGGTTCACTGGAGCTTTCTTT.

A few counts support this clonotype. CDR3 sequence: CASSLAPAGEYYEQYF. CDR3 DNA sequence: TGTGCCAGCAGCTTAGCTCCGGCGGGGGAGTACTACGAGCAGTACTTC. V gene TRBV7-9 combines with J gene TRBJ2-7; 7 bases align to TRBD2. The J segment lost 3 bases and the V segment lost 0 bases, leaving 8 bases of the junction unmatched. Looked up from germline, CDR1 is SEHNR and CDR2 is FQNEAQ (reference sequence). The CDR3 sequence is 16 residues long.

The chain joins TRBV18 to TRBJ2-7; tentative D call: TRBD2 (7 bases). This CDR3 is built from 11 residues. V lost 2 bases, J lost 12 bases, and 11 bases lay in between. Germline CDR1 reads KGHSH; CDR2 reads LQKENI. Written as DNA, the CDR3 is TGTGCCAGCTCACCAGGGGGGGCTCTGTACTTC. It is translated as CASSPGGALYF. Together with reference TRBV18 and TRBJ2-7, the CDR3 gives the full variable domain: NAGVMQNPRHLVRRRGQEARLRCSPMKGHSHVYWYRQLPEEGLKFMVYLQKENIIDESGMPKERFSAEFPKEGPSILRIQQVVRGDSAAYFCASSPGGALYFGPGTRLTVT.

On this clonotype itself: The germline gene is not matched at one end of the junction; a read error may be the cause. The chain employs TRBV10-3 and TRBJ2-2, with a possible D match to TRBD1 (7 bases). Germline CDR1 ENHRY, CDR2 SYGVKD. The CDR3 is 14 amino acids. The chain's CDR3 is CASAGTDNTGGLFF. The CDR3 nucleotides read TGTGCCAGCGCCGGGACAGACAACACCGGGGGGCTGTTTTTT.

The rearrangement links TRBV10-3 to TRBJ2-7; D may be TRBD1 or TRBD2 (5 bases each). CDR3 length: 15 residues. V was pared by 2 bases and J by 6 bases, with 17 bases between. CDR1 is ENHRY, CDR2 SYGVKD, per germline. The CDR3 DNA sequence: TGTGCCATCAGTGAGCGGGGCAGGGAAGGCTCCGAGCAGTACTTC. Amino acids: CAISERGREGSEQYF.

This clonotype was observed a few times. This chain uses TRBV20-1 with TRBJ1-2; possibly TRBD1 for D (6 bases). This CDR3 comprises 12 residues. Germline V gene data show CDR1 as DFQATT and CDR2 as SNEGSKA (reference sequence). Trimming cost V 6 bases and J 4 bases, with 12 bases left between them. The CDR3 loop is CSAQDSLYGYTF. The CDR3 coding sequence is TGCAGTGCGCAGGACAGCCTCTATGGCTACACCTTC.

This clonotype was seen ten or more times. The chain uses TRBV27 and TRBJ2-5; maybe TRBD1 (5 bases). There are 13 residues in the CDR3. Looked up from germline, CDR1 is MNHEY and CDR2 is SMNVEV (reference sequence). V was shortened by 6 bases and J by 2 bases, with 10 bases between the two germline ends. This CDR3 reads CASSPDSQETQYF. In DNA form, the CDR3 reads TGTGCCAGCAGCCCCGACAGTCAAGAGACCCAGTACTTC.

This clonotype was counted between two and nine times. The CDR3 is CASSLLQGGENEKLFF. CDR3 nucleotide sequence: TGCGCCAGCAGCTTGCTCCAGGGGGGTGAGAATGAAAAACTGTTTTTT. The V call is TRBV5-1, the J call TRBJ1-4; 7 nucleotides align to TRBD1. The germline CDR1 and CDR2 sequences are SGHRS and YFSETQ. The CDR3 consists of 16 residues. With 1 base clipped from V and 5 bases from J, the junction kept 8 bases outside the gene matches.

This clonotype was seen many times. The V call is TRBV14, the J call TRBJ1-1, with D uncertain. Germline V gene lookup returns CDR1 SGHDN and CDR2 FVKESK. CDR3 length: 12 residues. Trimming stripped 4 bases from V and 11 bases from J, with 14 bases between. The CDR3 DNA follows: TGTGCCAGCAGCCCCCTGACGAATCGGGCTTTCTTT. Amino acids: CASSPLTNRAFF.

CDR3 sequence: CASSWTGIGETQYF. The CDR3 DNA sequence: TGTGCCAGTAGCTGGACAGGGATAGGAGAGACCCAGTACTTC. The genes are TRBV19 and TRBJ2-5; 8 nucleotides match TRBD1. The V gene end was trimmed by 6 bases and the J gene end by 4 bases; junction bases not matched to a gene: 7. The CDR3 length is 14 residues. CDR1 LNHDA and CDR2 SQIVND come from the germline V gene (reference sequence).

This clonotype occurred many times. The chain carries TRBV9 and TRBJ2-1; a weak D match, TRBD1 (5 bases). CDR3 length equals 14 residues. The germline V and J ends were trimmed by 4 bases and 7 bases, with 15 bases remaining between them. Germline V lookup: CDR1 SGDLS, CDR2 YYNGEE. Here the CDR3 DNA reads TGTGCCAGCAGCAAGGGGCCCCCGGCAAATGAGCAGTTCTTC. This gives the protein CASSKGPPANEQFF.

Notes on this clonotype: Germline is not matched at one junction end, which may reflect a read error. The chain carries TRBV4-3 and TRBJ1-2; TRBD1 is a possible D gene (5 bases). The germline V gene has CDR1 LGHNA and CDR2 YSLEER. The CDR3 consists of 15 residues. CDR3 bases: TGCACCAGCAGCCAAGACCCCGGGACCCACTATGGCTACACCTTC. Its protein is CTSSQDPGTHYGYTF.

Many counts were recorded for this clonotype. The V call is TRBV24-1, the J call TRBJ2-7; D remains ambiguous. With 5 bases removed from V and 4 bases from J, the gap between germline ends came to 5 bases. The CDR3 sequence is 11 residues long. Looked up from germline, CDR1 is KGHDR and CDR2 is SFDVKD. The CDR3 DNA follows: TGTGCCACCAGTGGTGGATACGAGCAGTACTTC. Translating it yields CATSGGYEQYF.

This clonotype has more than one count but fewer than ten. The chain carries TRBV10-3 and TRBJ1-5; 9 bases match TRBD1. The CDR3 loop spans 16 amino acids. The germline gives CDR1 ENHRY, CDR2 SYGVKD. The trim removed 6 bases at V and 9 bases at J, leaving 15 bases unmatched. CDR3 region: CAISVPGQGPRGPQHF. The CDR3 DNA is TGTGCCATCAGCGTCCCGGGACAGGGCCCTAGAGGGCCCCAGCATTTT.

In this sample, this clonotype turned up a few times. The chain carries TRBV6-1 and TRBJ2-7, with 8 bases that match TRBD1. CDR3 length: 15 amino acids. The germline gives CDR1 MNHNS, CDR2 SASEGT. Losses at the gene ends were 5 bases for V and 0 bases for J; bases not matched to a gene: 6. The CDR3 coding sequence is TGTGCCAGCAGTCCAAGACAGGGGAGCTCCTACGAGCAGTACTTC. The encoded protein is CASSPRQGSSYEQYF.

Ten or more counts support this clonotype. The chain couples TRBV11-2 to TRBJ2-2; D call uncertain. V was pared by 1 base and J by 5 bases, with 5 bases between. This CDR3 contains 13 residues. Germline values: CDR1 SGHAT, CDR2 FQNNGV. Here the CDR3 DNA reads TGTGCCAGCAGCTTAGTGCCTACCGGGGAGCTGTTTTTT. Amino acid sequence: CASSLVPTGELFF.

The rearrangement links TRBV6-1 to TRBJ1-5; 7 bases map to TRBD1. V dropped 8 bases and J dropped 6; count of bases not matched to a gene: 7. This CDR3 region has 13 residues. From germline, CDR1 is MNHNS and CDR2 SASEGT. This CDR3 is CASGSDRVQPQHF. The CDR3 bases are TGTGCCAGCGGCAGCGACAGGGTTCAGCCCCAGCATTTT.

This clonotype has a handful of counts. V gene TRBV6-5 combines with J gene TRBJ1-5, with D possibly matching TRBD1 (6 bases). This CDR3 contains 14 residues. With 0 bases removed from V and 7 bases from J, the gap between germline ends came to 10 bases. CDR1 is MNHEY, CDR2 SVGAGI, per germline. The CDR3 region is CASSYSDRLQPQHF. CDR3 sequence (DNA): TGTGCCAGCAGTTACTCGGACAGATTGCAGCCCCAGCATTTT.

The chain links TRBV10-1 to TRBJ2-5; D ambiguous. The germline V and J ends were trimmed by 8 bases and 2 bases, with 12 bases remaining between them. This CDR3 comprises 13 residues. The V gene's germline CDR1 is WNHNN and CDR2 SYGVQD (reference sequence). The CDR3 spells CASPRASQETQYF. CDR3 nucleotides: TGCGCCAGCCCCCGGGCTAGTCAAGAGACCCAGTACTTC.

This clonotype was detected a few times. The genes are TRBV6-5 and TRBJ2-7; 7 nucleotides line up with TRBD1. This CDR3 comprises 13 residues. With V trimmed by 4 bases and J by 9 bases, 9 bases remained unmatched. Germline V lookup: CDR1 MNHEY, CDR2 SVGAGI. The CDR3 DNA is TGTGCCAGCAGTTCCGGAACAGGGGCGATGCAGTACTTC. Translated, it gives CASSSGTGAMQYF.

V gene TRBV4-1 combines with J gene TRBJ2-7; 9 bases are a match to TRBD1. The CDR3 has 15 amino acids. V gave up 3 bases and J gave up 1 base; unmatched junction bases: 4. Germline values: CDR1 MGHRA, CDR2 YSYEKL. The CDR3 region is CASSQRGTGSYEQYF. For the CDR3, the DNA is TGCGCCAGCAGCCAGAGGGGGACAGGGTCCTACGAGCAGTACTTC.

The sample holds a few counts of this clonotype. The CDR3 spells CSVEKVFGSSYEQYF. The CDR3 coding sequence is TGCAGCGTTGAGAAGGTCTTCGGGTCCTCCTACGAGCAGTACTTC. The chain recombines TRBV29-1 with TRBJ2-7; D gene unclear. Germline assignment: CDR1 SQVTM and CDR2 ANQGSEA. The CDR3 has 15 amino acids. V was trimmed by 3 bases and J by 0 bases, leaving 15 bases between them.

The V and J genes are TRBV20-1 and TRBJ2-7, with TRBD2 identical over 12 bases. This CDR3 is 18 amino acids long. Germline values: CDR1 DFQATT, CDR2 SNEGSKA (reference sequence). V shed 0 bases and J 2 bases; nucleotides not matched to a gene: 11. CDR3 nucleotides: TGCAGTGCTAGAGATTACAGGGGACTAGCGGGCCCCGCCTACGAGCAGTACTTC. Protein sequence: CSARDYRGLAGPAYEQYF.